The rows below give T cell receptor beta chains drawn from one sample of a study of blood T cell repertoires in COVID-19. The assay was immunoSEQ multiplex PCR, and TCRdb's table has in-frame clones only and misses some. The sample has 210,000 or so clones; about 90% are singletons. Sequences were obtained from PBMCs or T cells enriched from blood (not recorded which). The receptor source for this set is a young woman who had been exposed to COVID-19. Each CDR3 is given with its conserved first and last residue. The order of the fields is CDR3 protein, CDR3 DNA, J gene, V gene, clone size, D gene. The D gene is left open where the match is weak. Rows give clone size only sometimes, using once, few, many, or a class for an expanded clone.

cdr3_aa: CASSLEELYEQYF
cdr3_nt: TGTGCCAGCAGCTTAGAGGAGCTCTACGAGCAGTACTTC
j_call: TRBJ2-7
v_call: TRBV7-9
clone_size: -
d_call: -

cdr3_aa: CASSLWRPMNTEAFF
cdr3_nt: TGTGCCAGCAGCTTGTGGAGACCTATGAACACTGAAGCTTTCTTT
j_call: TRBJ1-1
v_call: TRBV7-2
clone_size: -
d_call: -

cdr3_aa: CASSSPRTSGNSGELFF
cdr3_nt: TGCGCCAGCAGCTCGCCTAGGACTAGCGGGAATTCCGGGGAGCTGTTTTTT
j_call: TRBJ2-2
v_call: TRBV5-1
clone_size: -
d_call: TRBD2

cdr3_aa: CATSRVTRHNEKLFF
cdr3_nt: TGTGCCACCAGCAGAGTAACGAGACATAATGAAAAACTGTTTTTT
j_call: TRBJ1-4
v_call: TRBV15
clone_size: once
d_call: -

cdr3_aa: CASSRDRSEAFF
cdr3_nt: TGTGCCAGCTCCCGGGACAGGTCTGAAGCTTTCTTT
j_call: TRBJ1-1
v_call: TRBV18
clone_size: once
d_call: TRBD1

cdr3_aa: CASSQRRGSNTEAFF
cdr3_nt: TGTGCCAGCAGCCAAAGGCGGGGCTCGAACACTGAAGCTTTCTTT
j_call: TRBJ1-1
v_call: TRBV3-1/TRBV3-2
clone_size: few
d_call: -

cdr3_aa: CASSLEGRLAGEGAQYF
cdr3_nt: TGTGCCAGCAGCTTAGAAGGGCGCCTAGCGGGAGAGGGGGCCCAGTACTTC
j_call: TRBJ2-5
v_call: TRBV7-8
clone_size: -
d_call: TRBD2

cdr3_aa: CASSGGRSTEAFF
cdr3_nt: TGTGCCAGCAGCGGGGGGAGATCCACTGAAGCTTTCTTT
j_call: TRBJ1-1
v_call: TRBV5-4
clone_size: many
d_call: -

cdr3_aa: CASSKPGQGGGYTF
cdr3_nt: TGTGCCAGCAGCAAACCGGGACAGGGAGGCGGCTACACCTTC
j_call: TRBJ1-2
v_call: TRBV5-4
clone_size: -
d_call: TRBD1

cdr3_aa: CASSSPRQGPNYGYTF
cdr3_nt: TGTGCCAGCAGCTCCCCCCGACAGGGCCCTAACTATGGCTACACCTTC
j_call: TRBJ1-2
v_call: TRBV11-2
clone_size: -
d_call: TRBD1

cdr3_aa: CASSFLRQGLFSPNNTGELFF
cdr3_nt: TGTGCCAGCAGTTTCCTTCGACAGGGGTTGTTCTCTCCCAATAACACCGGGGAGCTGTTTTTT
j_call: TRBJ2-2
v_call: TRBV27
clone_size: -
d_call: TRBD1

cdr3_aa: CASSFLAGELFF
cdr3_nt: TGTGCCAGCAGTTTTCTAGCCGGGGAGCTGTTTTTT
j_call: TRBJ2-2
v_call: TRBV6-5
clone_size: -
d_call: -

cdr3_aa: CASSWLAGEQFF
cdr3_nt: TGTGCCAGCAGTTGGTTAGCGGGTGAGCAGTTCTTC
j_call: TRBJ2-1
v_call: TRBV27
clone_size: -
d_call: TRBD2

cdr3_aa: CASSFPGLVGNEQFF
cdr3_nt: TGTGCCAGTAGCTTTCCGGGACTAGTAGGCAATGAGCAGTTCTTC
j_call: TRBJ2-1
v_call: TRBV19
clone_size: -
d_call: TRBD2

cdr3_aa: CASSEGGASYEQYF
cdr3_nt: TGTGCCAGCAGTGAGGGGGGGGCCTCCTACGAGCAGTACTTC
j_call: TRBJ2-7
v_call: TRBV6-1
clone_size: -
d_call: -

cdr3_aa: CASSRGTAGDTQYF
cdr3_nt: TGTGCCAGCAGTAGGGGGACCGCCGGGGATACGCAGTATTTT
j_call: TRBJ2-3
v_call: TRBV27
clone_size: -
d_call: -

cdr3_aa: CASSGGLDEKLFF
cdr3_nt: TGTGCCAGCAGTGGAGGTCTGGATGAAAAACTGTTTTTT
j_call: TRBJ1-4
v_call: TRBV2
clone_size: -
d_call: -

cdr3_aa: CASSLGPGDPYEQYF
cdr3_nt: TGTGCCAGCAGCTTAGGACCGGGAGACCCCTACGAGCAGTACTTC
j_call: TRBJ2-7
v_call: TRBV7-6
clone_size: -
d_call: -

cdr3_aa: CASSGRQTLSYEQYF
cdr3_nt: TGTGCCAGCAGTGGGCGACAGACGCTATCCTACGAGCAGTACTTC
j_call: TRBJ2-7
v_call: TRBV25-1
clone_size: -
d_call: -

cdr3_aa: CASSWDRGRETQYF
cdr3_nt: TGTGCCAGCAGCTGGGACAGAGGTAGAGAGACCCAGTACTTC
j_call: TRBJ2-5
v_call: TRBV5-6
clone_size: -
d_call: TRBD1

cdr3_aa: CASSVASGAAYGYTF
cdr3_nt: TGTGCCAGCAGCGTTGCGTCAGGGGCTGCCTATGGCTACACCTTC
j_call: TRBJ1-2
v_call: TRBV9
clone_size: -
d_call: -

cdr3_aa: CASSLSEGAFYHF
cdr3_nt: TGTGCCAGCAGTTTATCGGAAGGAGCCTTTTACCATTTT
j_call: TRBJ1-5
v_call: TRBV27
clone_size: -
d_call: -

cdr3_aa: CFDRVRHF
cdr3_nt: TGTTTCGACAGGGTGCGCCACTTC
j_call: TRBJ2-7
v_call: TRBV21-1
clone_size: -
d_call: -

cdr3_aa: CASSIHVGGGRPNTEAFF
cdr3_nt: TGTGCCAGTAGTATTCACGTAGGAGGGGGCAGGCCGAACACTGAAGCTTTCTTT
j_call: TRBJ1-1
v_call: TRBV19
clone_size: -
d_call: TRBD1

cdr3_aa: CAWSVLLGYTF
cdr3_nt: TGTGCCTGGAGTGTACTTCTGGGCTACACCTTC
j_call: TRBJ1-2
v_call: TRBV30
clone_size: -
d_call: -

cdr3_aa: CASSPRQRNTEAFF
cdr3_nt: TGTGCCAGCAGCCCCAGACAGAGGAACACTGAAGCTTTCTTT
j_call: TRBJ1-1
v_call: TRBV4-2
clone_size: -
d_call: -

cdr3_aa: CASSLLAGVVYNEQFF
cdr3_nt: TGCGCCAGCAGCCTACTAGCGGGAGTTGTCTACAATGAGCAGTTCTTC
j_call: TRBJ2-1
v_call: TRBV4-1
clone_size: once
d_call: TRBD2

cdr3_aa: CASSLNGIQQETQYF
cdr3_nt: TGTGCCAGCAGCTTAAACGGGATCCAACAAGAGACCCAGTACTTC
j_call: TRBJ2-5
v_call: TRBV7-8
clone_size: -
d_call: -

cdr3_aa: CASRTDRSSYNEQFF
cdr3_nt: TGTGCCAGTAGAACCGACAGGAGCTCCTACAATGAGCAGTTCTTC
j_call: TRBJ2-1
v_call: TRBV19
clone_size: -
d_call: -

cdr3_aa: CASSLEVSGNEQYF
cdr3_nt: TGTGCCAGCAGCTTAGAGGTTAGCGGGAACGAGCAGTACTTC
j_call: TRBJ2-7
v_call: TRBV11-2
clone_size: -
d_call: TRBD2

cdr3_aa: CASSSVGGADGNTIYF
cdr3_nt: TGTGCCAGCAGCTCGGTAGGGGGGGCAGATGGAAACACCATATATTTT
j_call: TRBJ1-3
v_call: TRBV7-9
clone_size: -
d_call: -

cdr3_aa: CASSYSGSRNTGELFF
cdr3_nt: TGTGCCAGCAGTTACTCTGGCTCTCGCAACACCGGGGAGCTGTTTTTT
j_call: TRBJ2-2
v_call: TRBV6-5
clone_size: -
d_call: -

cdr3_aa: CASSPEWSGTFTDTQYF
cdr3_nt: TGTGCCAGCTCCCCCGAGTGGAGTGGCACTTTCACAGATACGCAGTATTTT
j_call: TRBJ2-3
v_call: TRBV7-9
clone_size: -
d_call: -

cdr3_aa: CASSLEGANGNTIYF
cdr3_nt: TGTGCCAGCAGCTTGGAGGGAGCAAATGGAAACACCATATATTTT
j_call: TRBJ1-3
v_call: TRBV5-8
clone_size: -
d_call: -

cdr3_aa: CASSLTLAGGRSYNEQFF
cdr3_nt: TGTGCCAGCAGCTTAACGCTAGCGGGAGGACGCTCCTACAATGAGCAGTTCTTC
j_call: TRBJ2-1
v_call: TRBV11-3
clone_size: -
d_call: TRBD2

cdr3_aa: CSASRGQTLTDTQYF
cdr3_nt: TGCAGTGCTAGTCGGGGACAGACCCTCACAGATACGCAGTATTTT
j_call: TRBJ2-3
v_call: TRBV20-1
clone_size: -
d_call: TRBD1

cdr3_aa: CASSLGDSSYNSPLHF
cdr3_nt: TGTGCCAGCAGTTTAGGGGACAGTTCCTATAATTCACCCCTCCACTTT
j_call: TRBJ1-6
v_call: TRBV5-4
clone_size: few
d_call: TRBD1

cdr3_aa: CASSLQSYNEQFF
cdr3_nt: TGTGCCAGTAGTTTACAATCCTACAATGAGCAGTTCTTC
j_call: TRBJ2-1
v_call: TRBV19
clone_size: once
d_call: -

cdr3_aa: CASSELGLAPEETQYF
cdr3_nt: TGTGCCAGCAGTGAACTTGGACTAGCGCCTGAAGAGACCCAGTACTTC
j_call: TRBJ2-5
v_call: TRBV2
clone_size: -
d_call: TRBD2

cdr3_aa: CAWKKSGSTDTQYF
cdr3_nt: TGTGCCTGGAAGAAGAGCGGGAGCACAGATACGCAGTATTTT
j_call: TRBJ2-3
v_call: TRBV30
clone_size: -
d_call: -

cdr3_aa: CASSLGAGSGNTIYF
cdr3_nt: TGTGCCAGCAGCTTAGGGGCCGGTTCTGGAAACACCATATATTTT
j_call: TRBJ1-3
v_call: TRBV7-9
clone_size: -
d_call: -

cdr3_aa: CASSPGLIRGNQPQHF
cdr3_nt: TGTGCCAGCAGCCCGGGGCTAATAAGGGGGAATCAGCCCCAGCATTTT
j_call: TRBJ1-5
v_call: TRBV3-1/TRBV3-2
clone_size: -
d_call: -

cdr3_aa: CASRLAGGITGELFF
cdr3_nt: TGTGCCAGCAGACTAGCGGGAGGGATCACCGGGGAGCTGTTTTTT
j_call: TRBJ2-2
v_call: TRBV27
clone_size: -
d_call: TRBD2

cdr3_aa: CASSNDRVYTEAFF
cdr3_nt: TGTGCCAGTAGTAATGACAGGGTTTACACTGAAGCTTTCTTT
j_call: TRBJ1-1
v_call: TRBV19
clone_size: -
d_call: TRBD1

cdr3_aa: CASSPLPTSGSYEQYF
cdr3_nt: TGTGCCAGCTCACCACTCCCGACTAGCGGGAGCTACGAGCAGTACTTC
j_call: TRBJ2-7
v_call: TRBV18
clone_size: -
d_call: TRBD2

cdr3_aa: CASSHSPGGYEQYF
cdr3_nt: TGTGCCAGCAGCCACAGTCCCGGGGGGTACGAGCAGTACTTC
j_call: TRBJ2-7
v_call: TRBV4-2
clone_size: -
d_call: TRBD2

cdr3_aa: CASSEAPWGPSNYGYTF
cdr3_nt: TGTGCCAGCAGTGAAGCGCCCTGGGGCCCTTCTAACTATGGCTACACCTTC
j_call: TRBJ1-2
v_call: TRBV2
clone_size: -
d_call: -

cdr3_aa: CASSQFSTEAFF
cdr3_nt: TGTGCCAGCAGCCAATTCAGCACTGAAGCTTTCTTT
j_call: TRBJ1-1
v_call: TRBV3-1/TRBV3-2
clone_size: -
d_call: -